The 32 T cell receptor beta chains reported below all come from one sample, sequenced in a study of cytomegalovirus exposure and HLA in healthy donors. The assay was immunoSEQ multiplex PCR, and TCRdb's table has in-frame clones only and misses some. Among 50,000 or so clones listed, 94% were seen once. The sequencing input was PBMCs. These receptors came from a woman aged 18-29 years in good health and CMV-seropositive.

The chain combines TRBV7-3 with TRBJ2-3; 9 bases map to TRBD2. The germline CDR1 and CDR2 sequences are SGHTA and FQGTGA. With 6 bases clipped from V and 4 bases from J, the junction kept 8 bases outside the gene matches. This CDR3 is built from 15 residues. The CDR3 sequence is CASSQAGGGADTQYF. The CDR3, as DNA: TGTGCCAGCAGTCAAGCGGGAGGAGGCGCAGATACGCAGTATTTT.

V and J are TRBV7-9 and TRBJ2-7, with D hard to call. V shed 0 bases and J shed 2 bases, with 11 bases lying between them. The CDR3 consists of 15 residues. Germline CDR1 SEHNR, CDR2 FQNEAQ (reference sequence). The CDR3 loop reads CASSLAAPLTYEQYF. The CDR3 DNA follows: TGTGCCAGCAGCTTAGCGGCCCCATTGACCTACGAGCAGTACTTC.

The genes are TRBV5-1 and TRBJ1-1, with D possibly matching TRBD1 (6 bases). Trimming removed 4 bases at V and 1 base at J, with 11 bases between. Germline-derived CDR1 and CDR2 are SGHRS and YFSETQ. The CDR3 is 14 amino acids. CDR3 DNA: TGCGCCAGCAGCAAGGGGACATCGAACACTGAAGCTTTCTTT. Its protein is CASSKGTSNTEAFF.

This clone showed up just once. The chain links TRBV5-1 to TRBJ2-5, with D tentatively TRBD2 (5 bases). Germline V CDR1 and CDR2: SGHRS, YFSETQ. CDR3 length: 12 amino acids. The V and J ends lost 3 bases and 2 bases respectively, with 5 bases between them. CDR3 in DNA: TGCGCCAGCAGCTCGGGACAAGAGACCCAGTACTTC. It yields the protein CASSSGQETQYF. Using reference TRBV5-1 and TRBJ2-5 for the parts outside the CDR3, the full variable domain is KAGVTQTPRYLIKTRGQQVTLSCSPISGHRSVSWYQQTPGQGLQFLFEYFSETQRNKGNFPGRFSGRQFSNSRSEMNVSTLELGDSALYLCASSSGQETQYFGPGTRLLVL.

The rearrangement joins TRBV28 to TRBJ1-5; 8 bases agree with TRBD1. The CDR3 sequence is 14 residues long. The V gene end was trimmed by 5 bases and the J gene end by 6 bases; junction bases not matched to a gene: 6. CDR1 is MDHEN, CDR2 SYDVKM, per germline. The CDR3 DNA follows: TGTGCCAGCAGTAAAGACAGGGGTCGTCAGCCCCAGCATTTT. Its protein is CASSKDRGRQPQHF.

The chain is built from TRBV4-2 and TRBJ2-4, with 7 positions matching TRBD1. The CDR3 contains 17 residues. Losses at the gene ends were 1 base for V and 6 bases for J; bases not matched to a gene: 12. Germline CDR1 reads LGHNA; CDR2 reads YNFKEQ. For the CDR3, the DNA is TGTGCCAGCAGCCAAGTGGACAGGCTCAGCGCCGGAAACATTCAGTACTTC. This encodes CASSQVDRLSAGNIQYF.

The chain has TRBV11-2 and TRBJ2-1, with 8 bases lining up with TRBD2. The CDR3 has 16 residues. From germline, CDR1 is SGHAT and CDR2 FQNNGV. J was trimmed by 0 bases and V by 1 base; bases with no gene match: 2. CDR3 in amino acids: CASSLVGTSSYNEQFF. The CDR3, as DNA: TGTGCCAGCAGCTTAGTAGGGACTAGCTCCTACAATGAGCAGTTCTTC.

The CDR3 DNA is TGTGCCAGCAGCCAAGATGGAGGGACTAGCGGTCAAGAGACCCAGTACTTC. Translation gives CASSQDGGTSGQETQYF. The chain couples TRBV4-2 to TRBJ2-5; 11 bases fit TRBD2. The CDR3 spans 17 residues. Germline lookup yields CDR1 LGHNA and CDR2 YNFKEQ. V shed 0 bases and J 2 bases; nucleotides not matched to a gene: 5.

The chain joins TRBV6-6 to TRBJ1-3, with unresolved D. This CDR3 is built from 12 residues. Germline lookup yields CDR1 MNHNY and CDR2 SVGAGI (reference sequence). V was trimmed by 8 bases and J by 4 bases, leaving 9 bases between them. This CDR3 is CASRILGNTIYF. CDR3 DNA: TGTGCCAGCCGTATTCTCGGAAACACCATATATTTT.

The rearrangement uses TRBV11-3 and TRBJ2-3; TRBD1 matches 8 bases. Germline CDR1 reads SGHNT; CDR2 reads YENEEA. V was clipped by 5 bases and J by 4 bases; unmatched bases: 8. The CDR3 totals 15 residues. The CDR3: CASSPGQGAPDTQYF. The CDR3 nucleotides are TGTGCCAGCAGCCCGGGGCAGGGGGCCCCAGATACGCAGTATTTT.

J is TRBJ2-2 and V is TRBV4-1, with TRBD2 identical over 8 bases. This CDR3 has 17 amino acids. After removal of 7 bases from V and 4 bases from J, the junction contained 14 bases not matched to a gene. The germline gives CDR1 MGHRA, CDR2 YSYEKL. CDR3 DNA sequence: TGCGCCAGCACTCCCTTTAGCAGCGGGAGTCCCACCGGGGAGCTGTTTTTT. Translated: CASTPFSSGSPTGELFF.

This clone was picked up one time. The CDR3 coding sequence is TGTGCTAGTGGTTACACGACAGACACTGAAGCTTTCTTT. This translates into CASGYTTDTEAFF. The gene calls are TRBV12-5 and TRBJ1-1; perhaps TRBD1 as D (5 bases). Between the trimmed V and J ends, which lost 4 bases and 3 bases, there was a span of 9 bases. The CDR3 is 13 residues long. In germline, CDR1 is LGHNT, CDR2 FRNRAP.

The chain is built from TRBV29-1 and TRBJ1-2; D unclear. Between the trimmed V and J ends, which lost 3 bases and 2 bases, there was a span of 10 bases. Germline values: CDR1 SQVTM, CDR2 ANQGSEA. The CDR3 runs to 13 residues. CDR3 sequence reads: CSVDRGTNYGYTF. CDR3 DNA sequence: TGCAGCGTTGATCGGGGAACGAACTATGGCTACACCTTC.

The chain recombines TRBV27 with TRBJ2-7; TRBD2 is a possible D gene (5 bases). The CDR3 loop spans 14 amino acids. Germline-derived CDR1 and CDR2 are MNHEY and SMNVEV (reference sequence). V lost 5 bases, J lost 3 bases, and 14 bases lay in between. The CDR3 nucleotides read TGTGCCAGCAGTCCCGTAGCAGGAGGCTACGAGCAGTACTTC. This codes for CASSPVAGGYEQYF.

The chain joins TRBV27 to TRBJ2-1, with a weak D call TRBD2 (5 bases). The CDR3 covers 16 residues. The germline CDR1 and CDR2 sequences are MNHEY and SMNVEV (reference sequence). V gave up 0 bases and J gave up 4 bases, with 13 bases separating them. CDR3 region: CASSLSLEAAYNEQFF. CDR3 sequence (DNA): TGTGCCAGCAGTTTATCTTTGGAGGCGGCTTACAATGAGCAGTTCTTC.

V and J are TRBV28 and TRBJ2-7; 9 bases line up with TRBD1. The germline V gene encodes CDR1 MDHEN and CDR2 SYDVKM. The CDR3 is made up of 14 amino acids. V shed 7 bases, J shed 5 bases, and the junction held 9 bases outside the gene matches. The CDR3 protein is CASTKQDRGNEQYF. The DNA of the CDR3 is TGTGCCAGCACCAAACAGGACAGGGGCAACGAGCAGTACTTC.

The V and J genes are TRBV27 and TRBJ2-2; 9 bases are shared with TRBD1. V was clipped by 5 bases and J by 4 bases; unmatched bases: 5. This CDR3 spans 15 amino acids. CDR1 is MNHEY and CDR2 is SMNVEV in the germline V gene (reference sequence). CDR3 sequence (DNA): TGTGCCAGCAGTCCCGGGACAGGGACCACCGGGGAGCTGTTTTTT. The encoded protein is CASSPGTGTTGELFF.

The gene calls are TRBV28 and TRBJ2-5, with D uncertain. This CDR3 has 13 amino acids. Trimming removed 3 bases from V and 2 bases from J, with 7 bases in between. CDR1 MDHEN and CDR2 SYDVKM come from the germline V gene. The DNA for the CDR3 is TGTGCCAGCAGTTTGAGCTTACAAGAGACCCAGTACTTC. Its translation: CASSLSLQETQYF.

The rearrangement joins TRBV15 to TRBJ2-5, with TRBD1 matching 9 bases. The length of the CDR3 is 15 residues. Germline assignment: CDR1 LNHNV and CDR2 YYDKDF (reference sequence). Trimming removed 4 bases from V and 4 bases from J; junction bases left unmatched: 7. The CDR3 bases are TGTGCCACCAGCATGCACAGGGGGCAAGGAGAGACCCAGTACTTC. The encoded protein is CATSMHRGQGETQYF.

The chain has TRBV13 and TRBJ2-3; TRBD2 matches 9 bases. Germline-derived CDR1 and CDR2 are PRHDT and FYEKMQ (reference sequence). Unmatched junction bases numbered 7, after V lost 5 bases and J lost 1 base. The CDR3 spans 16 residues. CDR3 amino acids: CASSTIAGVGTDTQYF. CDR3 bases: TGTGCCAGCAGCACCATAGCGGGAGTTGGCACAGATACGCAGTATTTT.

J is TRBJ1-2 and V is TRBV27, with unresolved D. V lost 2 bases, J lost 6 bases, and 13 bases lay in between. CDR1 is MNHEY and CDR2 is SMNVEV in the germline V gene (reference sequence). The CDR3 runs 14 residues. CDR3 protein: CASSLLGPPHGYTF. CDR3 DNA sequence: TGTGCCAGCAGTTTACTGGGCCCCCCCCATGGCTACACCTTC.

This clone was seen only once. V usage is TRBV4-2 and J usage is TRBJ2-7, with TRBD2 matching over 10 bases. This CDR3 spans 16 amino acids. CDR1 is LGHNA, CDR2 YNFKEQ, per germline. V lost 0 bases and J lost 3; bases outside the gene matches: 5. The CDR3 DNA sequence: TGTGCCAGCAGCCAAGACTCTAGCGGGAGTATCTACGAGCAGTACTTC. This sequence encodes CASSQDSSGSIYEQYF.

In DNA form, the CDR3 reads TGTGCCAGCAGAAGTGGACAGGACGAGACCCAGTACTTC. Amino acid sequence: CASRSGQDETQYF. The chain is built from TRBV2 and TRBJ2-5; 7 bases map to TRBD1. The CDR3 runs to 13 residues. Per the germline V gene, CDR1 is SNHLY and CDR2 is FYNNEI. The ends lost 6 bases at V and 5 bases at J; junction bases unmatched: 6.

The chain combines TRBV7-3 with TRBJ1-1, with D tentatively TRBD1 (5 bases). V was cut by 0 bases and J by 4 bases, with 12 bases left in between. Germline loops: CDR1 SGHTA, CDR2 FQGTGA. The CDR3 is 15 residues long. CDR3 in amino acids: CASSLTTQGTTEAFF. The CDR3 DNA is TGTGCCAGCAGCTTAACGACCCAGGGAACCACTGAAGCTTTCTTT.

The CDR3 nucleotides are TGTGCCAGCAGTCGAGCGGGAGGGCAAGAGACCCAGTACTTC. Encoded protein: CASSRAGGQETQYF. The chain carries TRBV27 and TRBJ2-5, with 10 bases lining up with TRBD2. The ends lost 5 bases at V and 2 bases at J; junction bases unmatched: 2. From germline, CDR1 is MNHEY and CDR2 SMNVEV (reference sequence). This CDR3 is built from 14 residues.

This rearrangement joins TRBV7-9 to TRBJ1-5; no firm D call. The CDR3 runs 14 residues. The germline CDR1 and CDR2 sequences are SEHNR and FQNEAQ (reference sequence). With 1 base removed from V and 0 bases from J, the gap between germline ends came to 4 bases. CDR3 region: CASSLDSSNQPQHF. Here the CDR3 DNA reads TGTGCCAGCAGCTTAGATAGTAGCAATCAGCCCCAGCATTTT.

This chain joins TRBV7-3 and TRBJ2-2; 7 bases line up with TRBD2. The germline CDR1 and CDR2 sequences are SGHTA and FQGTGA. The CDR3 has 13 amino acids. With V trimmed by 3 bases and J by 6 bases, 1 base remained unmatched. The CDR3 DNA is TGTGCCAGCAGCTTGGGGGGGGCCGGGGAGCTGTTTTTT. Translation: CASSLGGAGELFF. Full variable domain (outside the CDR3, taken from reference TRBV7-3 and TRBJ2-2): GAGVSQTPSNKVTEKGKYVELRCDPISGHTALYWYRQSLGQGPEFLIYFQGTGAADDSGLPNDRFFAVRPEGSVSTLKIQRTERGDSAVYLCASSLGGAGELFFGEGSRLTVL.

In its sample, this clone was seen once. This chain links TRBV10-3 with TRBJ1-1, with D hard to call. V lost 0 bases and J lost 6, with 8 bases in between. The CDR3 runs 13 residues. The germline V gene encodes CDR1 ENHRY and CDR2 SYGVKD. CDR3 sequence (DNA): TGTGCCATCAGTGAGTCCGGCAGGCCTGAAGCTTTCTTT. Translation gives CAISESGRPEAFF.

The chain recombines TRBV30 with TRBJ2-1, with a weak D call TRBD2 (6 bases). CDR3 size: 13 residues. Between the trimmed V and J ends, which lost 0 bases and 6 bases, there was a span of 9 bases. CDR1 GTSNPN and CDR2 SVGIG come from the germline V gene (reference sequence). CDR3 bases: TGTGCCTGGAGTGTGGGTAGCGGCAATGAGCAGTTCTTC. This translates into CAWSVGSGNEQFF.

The chain links TRBV4-2 to TRBJ1-2, with D uncertain. V was trimmed by 8 bases and J by 5 bases, leaving 18 bases between them. This CDR3 is 14 amino acids long. In germline, CDR1 is LGHNA, CDR2 YNFKEQ. CDR3 nucleotides: TGTGCCAGCGGTCCGGCAGGAAGCCGATATGGCTACACCTTC. Encoded protein: CASGPAGSRYGYTF.

V usage is TRBV11-2 and J usage is TRBJ1-1; perhaps TRBD1 as D (6 bases). Germline CDR1 reads SGHAT; CDR2 reads FQNNGV. The CDR3 spans 17 residues. V lost 1 base and J 1 base, leaving 16 bases between the germline ends. This CDR3 is CASSLGTRTATNTEAFF. The CDR3 DNA reads TGTGCCAGCAGCTTAGGAACGCGGACAGCCACGAACACTGAAGCTTTCTTT. The full variable domain, its missing parts supplied by reference TRBV11-2 and TRBJ1-1, is EAGVAQSPRYKIIEKRQSVAFWCNPISGHATLYWYQQILGQGPKLLIQFQNNGVVDDSQLPKDRFSAERLKGVDSTLKIQPAKLEDSAVYLCASSLGTRTATNTEAFFGQGTRLTVV.

This clone has only one observation. The V call is TRBV7-6, the J call TRBJ2-7; 7 nucleotides match TRBD1. Germline V gene data show CDR1 as SGHVS and CDR2 as FNYEAQ. The CDR3 contains 14 residues. The trim removed 5 bases at V and 4 bases at J, leaving 8 bases unmatched. Here the CDR3 DNA reads TGTGCCAGCAGCCCTCGGGACAGTAAATACGAGCAGTACTTC. Translated: CASSPRDSKYEQYF. Full variable domain (outside the CDR3, taken from reference TRBV7-6 and TRBJ2-7): GAGVSQSPRYKVTKRGQDVALRCDPISGHVSLYWYRQALGQGPEFLTYFNYEAQQDKSGLPNDRFSAERPEGSISTLTIQRTEQRDSAMYRCASSPRDSKYEQYFGPGTRLTVT.